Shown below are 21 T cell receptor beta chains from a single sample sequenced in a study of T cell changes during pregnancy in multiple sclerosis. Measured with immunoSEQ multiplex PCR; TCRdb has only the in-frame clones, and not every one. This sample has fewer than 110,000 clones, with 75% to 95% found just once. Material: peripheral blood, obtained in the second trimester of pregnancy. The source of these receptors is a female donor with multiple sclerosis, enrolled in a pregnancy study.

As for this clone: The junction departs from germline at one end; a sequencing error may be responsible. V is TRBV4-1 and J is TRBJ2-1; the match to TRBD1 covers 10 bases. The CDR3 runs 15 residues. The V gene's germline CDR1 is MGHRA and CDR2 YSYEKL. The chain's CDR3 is CTSSPPGQGDIEQFF. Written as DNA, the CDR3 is TGCACCAGCAGCCCGCCCGGACAGGGGGACATTGAGCAGTTCTTC.

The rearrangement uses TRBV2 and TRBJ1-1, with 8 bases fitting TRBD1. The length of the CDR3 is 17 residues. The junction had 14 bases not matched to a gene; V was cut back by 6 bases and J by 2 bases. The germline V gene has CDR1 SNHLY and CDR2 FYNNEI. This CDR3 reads CASRTTRDRLTNTEAFF. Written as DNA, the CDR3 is TGTGCCAGCAGGACCACCCGGGACAGGCTGACTAACACTGAAGCTTTCTTT.

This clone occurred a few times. The CDR3 loop is CASSQAFRIGQPQHF. The CDR3 DNA sequence: TGTGCCAGCAGCCAAGCTTTTAGGATCGGGCAGCCCCAGCATTTT. This rearrangement joins TRBV4-2 to TRBJ1-5, with D unclear. V lost 1 base and J lost 7, with 14 bases in between. The CDR3 has 15 amino acids. Germline assignment: CDR1 LGHNA and CDR2 YNFKEQ.

The CDR3 is CAWSAGEFGQYF. The CDR3 DNA reads TGTGCCTGGAGCGCGGGAGAGTTCGGGCAGTACTTC. The V gene is TRBV30, the J gene TRBJ2-7, with 7 positions matching TRBD2. After removal of 3 bases from V and 9 bases from J, the junction contained 8 bases not matched to a gene. The CDR3 totals 12 residues. Germline CDR1 GTSNPN, CDR2 SVGIG (reference sequence).

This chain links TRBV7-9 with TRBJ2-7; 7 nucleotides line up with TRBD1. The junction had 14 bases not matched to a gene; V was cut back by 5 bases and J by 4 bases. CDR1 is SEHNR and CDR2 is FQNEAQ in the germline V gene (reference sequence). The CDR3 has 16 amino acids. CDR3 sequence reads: CASSRPGTVSRYEQYF. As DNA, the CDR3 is TGTGCCAGCAGCCGACCTGGGACAGTTTCCCGTTACGAGCAGTACTTC.

The DNA of the CDR3 is TGTGCCAGCAGTGATACAGGGGGGAGCACTGAAGCTTTCTTT. Amino acids: CASSDTGGSTEAFF. This sequence joins TRBV25-1 and TRBJ1-1; TRBD1 matches at 8 bases. V lost 3 bases and J lost 4; bases outside the gene matches: 4. Germline assignment: CDR1 MGHDK and CDR2 SYGVNS. The CDR3 has 14 amino acids.

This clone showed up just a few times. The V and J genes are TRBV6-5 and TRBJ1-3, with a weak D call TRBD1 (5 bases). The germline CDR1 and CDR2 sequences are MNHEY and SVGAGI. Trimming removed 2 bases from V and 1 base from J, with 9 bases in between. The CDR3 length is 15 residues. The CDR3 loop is CASSYQPGSGNTIYF. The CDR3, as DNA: TGTGCCAGCAGTTACCAGCCAGGGTCTGGAAACACCATATATTTT.

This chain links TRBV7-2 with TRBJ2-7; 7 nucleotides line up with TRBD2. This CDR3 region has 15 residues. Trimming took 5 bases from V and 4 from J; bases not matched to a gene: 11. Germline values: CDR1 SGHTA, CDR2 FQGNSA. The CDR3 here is CASSPGLGLLYEQYF. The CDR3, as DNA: TGTGCCAGCAGCCCCGGACTAGGTCTGCTTTACGAGCAGTACTTC. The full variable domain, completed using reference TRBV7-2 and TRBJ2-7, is GAGVSQSPSNKVTEKGKDVELRCDPISGHTALYWYRQSLGQGLEFLIYFQGNSAPDKSGLPSDRFSAERTGGSVSTLTIQRTQQEDSAVYLCASSPGLGLLYEQYFGPGTRLTVT.

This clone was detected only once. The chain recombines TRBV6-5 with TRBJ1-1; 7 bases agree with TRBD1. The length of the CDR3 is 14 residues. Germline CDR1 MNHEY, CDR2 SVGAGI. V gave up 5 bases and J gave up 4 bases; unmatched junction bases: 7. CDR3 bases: TGTGCCAGCAGTACGACAGGGTCGGGCACTGAAGCTTTCTTT. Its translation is CASSTTGSGTEAFF.

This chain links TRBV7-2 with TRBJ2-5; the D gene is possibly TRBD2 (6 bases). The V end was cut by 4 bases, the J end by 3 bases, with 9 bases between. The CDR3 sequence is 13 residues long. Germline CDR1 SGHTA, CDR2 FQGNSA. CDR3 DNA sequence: TGTGCCAGCAGCTCCTTAGCGGAAGAGACCCAGTACTTC. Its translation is CASSSLAEETQYF. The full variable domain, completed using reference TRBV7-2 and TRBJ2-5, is GAGVSQSPSNKVTEKGKDVELRCDPISGHTALYWYRQSLGQGLEFLIYFQGNSAPDKSGLPSDRFSAERTGGSVSTLTIQRTQQEDSAVYLCASSSLAEETQYFGPGTRLLVL.

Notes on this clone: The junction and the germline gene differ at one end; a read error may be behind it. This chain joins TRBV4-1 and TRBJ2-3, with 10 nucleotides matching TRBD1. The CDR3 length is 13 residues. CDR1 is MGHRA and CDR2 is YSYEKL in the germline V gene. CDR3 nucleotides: TGCGCCAGCAGCCCAGACCCCGGGACAGGGGACTCTTTT. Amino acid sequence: CASSPDPGTGDSF.

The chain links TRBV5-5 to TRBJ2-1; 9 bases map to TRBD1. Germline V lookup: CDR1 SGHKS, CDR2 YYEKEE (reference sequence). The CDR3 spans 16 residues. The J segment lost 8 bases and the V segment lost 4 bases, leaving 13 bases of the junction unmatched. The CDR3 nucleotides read TGTGCCAGCAGCATGATACCGGGACAGGGCGTCGATGAGCAGTTCTTC. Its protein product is CASSMIPGQGVDEQFF.

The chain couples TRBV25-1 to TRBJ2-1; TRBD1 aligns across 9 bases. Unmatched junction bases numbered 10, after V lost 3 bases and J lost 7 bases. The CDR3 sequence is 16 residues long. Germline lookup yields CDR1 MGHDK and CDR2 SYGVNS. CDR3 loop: CASSDSDRGGLNEQFF. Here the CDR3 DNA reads TGTGCCAGCAGTGACTCCGACAGGGGGGGACTAAATGAGCAGTTCTTC.

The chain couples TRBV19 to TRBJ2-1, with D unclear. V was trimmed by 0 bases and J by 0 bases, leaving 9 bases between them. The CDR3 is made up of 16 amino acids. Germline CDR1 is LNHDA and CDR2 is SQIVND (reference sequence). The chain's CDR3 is CASSIDMSISYNEQFF. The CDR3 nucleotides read TGTGCCAGTAGTATAGATATGTCTATCTCCTACAATGAGCAGTTCTTC.

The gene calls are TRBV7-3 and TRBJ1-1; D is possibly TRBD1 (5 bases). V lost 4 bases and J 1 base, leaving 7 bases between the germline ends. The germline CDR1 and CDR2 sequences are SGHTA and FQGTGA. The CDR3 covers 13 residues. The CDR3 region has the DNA TGTGCCAGCAGCTCCACAGGGAACACTGAAGCTTTCTTT. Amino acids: CASSSTGNTEAFF. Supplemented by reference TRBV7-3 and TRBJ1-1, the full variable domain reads GAGVSQTPSNKVTEKGKYVELRCDPISGHTALYWYRQSLGQGPEFLIYFQGTGAADDSGLPNDRFFAVRPEGSVSTLKIQRTERGDSAVYLCASSSTGNTEAFFGQGTRLTVV.

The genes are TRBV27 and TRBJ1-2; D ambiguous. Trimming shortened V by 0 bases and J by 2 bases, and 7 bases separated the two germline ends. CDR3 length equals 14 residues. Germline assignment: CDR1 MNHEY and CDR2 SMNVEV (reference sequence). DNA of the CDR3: TGTGCCAGCAGTTTATCGCGGGGAAACTATGGCTACACCTTC. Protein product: CASSLSRGNYGYTF.

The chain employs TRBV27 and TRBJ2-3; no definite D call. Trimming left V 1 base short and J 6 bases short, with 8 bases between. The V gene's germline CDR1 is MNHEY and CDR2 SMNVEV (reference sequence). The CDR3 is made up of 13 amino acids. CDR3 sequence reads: CASSLWPTDTQYF. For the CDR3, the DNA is TGTGCCAGCAGTTTATGGCCCACGGATACGCAGTATTTT.

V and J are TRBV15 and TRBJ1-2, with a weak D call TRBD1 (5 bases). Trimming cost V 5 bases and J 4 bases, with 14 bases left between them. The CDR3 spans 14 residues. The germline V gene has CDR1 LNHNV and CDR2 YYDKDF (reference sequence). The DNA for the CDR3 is TGTGCCACCAGCGGGGGGGAGGCAGCCTATGGCTACACCTTC. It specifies CATSGGEAAYGYTF.

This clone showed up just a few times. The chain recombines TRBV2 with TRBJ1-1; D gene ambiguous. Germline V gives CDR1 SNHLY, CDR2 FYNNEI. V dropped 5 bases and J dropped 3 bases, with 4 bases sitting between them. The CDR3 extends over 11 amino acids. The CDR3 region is CASSLYTEAFF. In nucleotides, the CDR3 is TGTGCCAGCAGTCTATACACTGAAGCTTTCTTT. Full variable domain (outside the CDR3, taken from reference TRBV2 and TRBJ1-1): EPEVTQTPSHQVTQMGQEVILRCVPISNHLYFYWYRQILGQKVEFLVSFYNNEISEKSEIFDDQFSVERPDGSNFTLKIRSTKLEDSAMYFCASSLYTEAFFGQGTRLTVV.

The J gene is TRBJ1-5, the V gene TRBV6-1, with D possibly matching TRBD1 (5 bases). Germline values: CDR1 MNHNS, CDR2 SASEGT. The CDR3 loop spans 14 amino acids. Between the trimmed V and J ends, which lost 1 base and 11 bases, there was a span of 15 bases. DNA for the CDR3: TGTGCCAGCAGTGAAGGTCGGGGGGGGATGTCCCAGCATTTT. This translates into CASSEGRGGMSQHF.

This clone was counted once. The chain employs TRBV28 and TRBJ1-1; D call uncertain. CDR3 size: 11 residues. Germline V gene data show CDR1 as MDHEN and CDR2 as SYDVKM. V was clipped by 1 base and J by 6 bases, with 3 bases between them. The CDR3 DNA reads TGTGCCAGCAGTTTATCTTCTGAAGCTTTCTTT. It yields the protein CASSLSSEAFF.